This TCR beta chain emerged from a study of T cell responses to AZD1222 COVID-19 vaccine. Findings of the study overall: Nearly half of the spike-specific TCRs reportedly recognize variant regions that carry no mutations.

As concerns this clone: Its antigen is unidentified.

Second doses at about 4 or about 12 weeks were pooled. Germline-derived CDR1 and CDR2 are SGHAT and FQNNGV. This CDR3 contains 19 residues. V lost 6 bases to trimming and J lost 0 bases; unmatched junction nucleotides: 16. The assay was immunoSEQ multiplex PCR, and TCRdb's table has in-frame clones only and misses some. Here the sample spans some 96,000 clones, roughly 90% being singletons. The rearrangement uses TRBV11-2 and TRBJ1-1; 10 bases fit TRBD1. The TCR was taken from an adult who received the AZD1222 COVID-19 vaccine. The sample here was peripheral blood, taken 28 days after the second AZD1222 dose. CDR3 sequence: CASSLSSYDRGLLNTEAFF. The CDR3 nucleotides read TGTGCCAGCAGTTTAAGCTCTTACGACAGGGGGCTTTTGAACACTGAAGCTTTCTTT.